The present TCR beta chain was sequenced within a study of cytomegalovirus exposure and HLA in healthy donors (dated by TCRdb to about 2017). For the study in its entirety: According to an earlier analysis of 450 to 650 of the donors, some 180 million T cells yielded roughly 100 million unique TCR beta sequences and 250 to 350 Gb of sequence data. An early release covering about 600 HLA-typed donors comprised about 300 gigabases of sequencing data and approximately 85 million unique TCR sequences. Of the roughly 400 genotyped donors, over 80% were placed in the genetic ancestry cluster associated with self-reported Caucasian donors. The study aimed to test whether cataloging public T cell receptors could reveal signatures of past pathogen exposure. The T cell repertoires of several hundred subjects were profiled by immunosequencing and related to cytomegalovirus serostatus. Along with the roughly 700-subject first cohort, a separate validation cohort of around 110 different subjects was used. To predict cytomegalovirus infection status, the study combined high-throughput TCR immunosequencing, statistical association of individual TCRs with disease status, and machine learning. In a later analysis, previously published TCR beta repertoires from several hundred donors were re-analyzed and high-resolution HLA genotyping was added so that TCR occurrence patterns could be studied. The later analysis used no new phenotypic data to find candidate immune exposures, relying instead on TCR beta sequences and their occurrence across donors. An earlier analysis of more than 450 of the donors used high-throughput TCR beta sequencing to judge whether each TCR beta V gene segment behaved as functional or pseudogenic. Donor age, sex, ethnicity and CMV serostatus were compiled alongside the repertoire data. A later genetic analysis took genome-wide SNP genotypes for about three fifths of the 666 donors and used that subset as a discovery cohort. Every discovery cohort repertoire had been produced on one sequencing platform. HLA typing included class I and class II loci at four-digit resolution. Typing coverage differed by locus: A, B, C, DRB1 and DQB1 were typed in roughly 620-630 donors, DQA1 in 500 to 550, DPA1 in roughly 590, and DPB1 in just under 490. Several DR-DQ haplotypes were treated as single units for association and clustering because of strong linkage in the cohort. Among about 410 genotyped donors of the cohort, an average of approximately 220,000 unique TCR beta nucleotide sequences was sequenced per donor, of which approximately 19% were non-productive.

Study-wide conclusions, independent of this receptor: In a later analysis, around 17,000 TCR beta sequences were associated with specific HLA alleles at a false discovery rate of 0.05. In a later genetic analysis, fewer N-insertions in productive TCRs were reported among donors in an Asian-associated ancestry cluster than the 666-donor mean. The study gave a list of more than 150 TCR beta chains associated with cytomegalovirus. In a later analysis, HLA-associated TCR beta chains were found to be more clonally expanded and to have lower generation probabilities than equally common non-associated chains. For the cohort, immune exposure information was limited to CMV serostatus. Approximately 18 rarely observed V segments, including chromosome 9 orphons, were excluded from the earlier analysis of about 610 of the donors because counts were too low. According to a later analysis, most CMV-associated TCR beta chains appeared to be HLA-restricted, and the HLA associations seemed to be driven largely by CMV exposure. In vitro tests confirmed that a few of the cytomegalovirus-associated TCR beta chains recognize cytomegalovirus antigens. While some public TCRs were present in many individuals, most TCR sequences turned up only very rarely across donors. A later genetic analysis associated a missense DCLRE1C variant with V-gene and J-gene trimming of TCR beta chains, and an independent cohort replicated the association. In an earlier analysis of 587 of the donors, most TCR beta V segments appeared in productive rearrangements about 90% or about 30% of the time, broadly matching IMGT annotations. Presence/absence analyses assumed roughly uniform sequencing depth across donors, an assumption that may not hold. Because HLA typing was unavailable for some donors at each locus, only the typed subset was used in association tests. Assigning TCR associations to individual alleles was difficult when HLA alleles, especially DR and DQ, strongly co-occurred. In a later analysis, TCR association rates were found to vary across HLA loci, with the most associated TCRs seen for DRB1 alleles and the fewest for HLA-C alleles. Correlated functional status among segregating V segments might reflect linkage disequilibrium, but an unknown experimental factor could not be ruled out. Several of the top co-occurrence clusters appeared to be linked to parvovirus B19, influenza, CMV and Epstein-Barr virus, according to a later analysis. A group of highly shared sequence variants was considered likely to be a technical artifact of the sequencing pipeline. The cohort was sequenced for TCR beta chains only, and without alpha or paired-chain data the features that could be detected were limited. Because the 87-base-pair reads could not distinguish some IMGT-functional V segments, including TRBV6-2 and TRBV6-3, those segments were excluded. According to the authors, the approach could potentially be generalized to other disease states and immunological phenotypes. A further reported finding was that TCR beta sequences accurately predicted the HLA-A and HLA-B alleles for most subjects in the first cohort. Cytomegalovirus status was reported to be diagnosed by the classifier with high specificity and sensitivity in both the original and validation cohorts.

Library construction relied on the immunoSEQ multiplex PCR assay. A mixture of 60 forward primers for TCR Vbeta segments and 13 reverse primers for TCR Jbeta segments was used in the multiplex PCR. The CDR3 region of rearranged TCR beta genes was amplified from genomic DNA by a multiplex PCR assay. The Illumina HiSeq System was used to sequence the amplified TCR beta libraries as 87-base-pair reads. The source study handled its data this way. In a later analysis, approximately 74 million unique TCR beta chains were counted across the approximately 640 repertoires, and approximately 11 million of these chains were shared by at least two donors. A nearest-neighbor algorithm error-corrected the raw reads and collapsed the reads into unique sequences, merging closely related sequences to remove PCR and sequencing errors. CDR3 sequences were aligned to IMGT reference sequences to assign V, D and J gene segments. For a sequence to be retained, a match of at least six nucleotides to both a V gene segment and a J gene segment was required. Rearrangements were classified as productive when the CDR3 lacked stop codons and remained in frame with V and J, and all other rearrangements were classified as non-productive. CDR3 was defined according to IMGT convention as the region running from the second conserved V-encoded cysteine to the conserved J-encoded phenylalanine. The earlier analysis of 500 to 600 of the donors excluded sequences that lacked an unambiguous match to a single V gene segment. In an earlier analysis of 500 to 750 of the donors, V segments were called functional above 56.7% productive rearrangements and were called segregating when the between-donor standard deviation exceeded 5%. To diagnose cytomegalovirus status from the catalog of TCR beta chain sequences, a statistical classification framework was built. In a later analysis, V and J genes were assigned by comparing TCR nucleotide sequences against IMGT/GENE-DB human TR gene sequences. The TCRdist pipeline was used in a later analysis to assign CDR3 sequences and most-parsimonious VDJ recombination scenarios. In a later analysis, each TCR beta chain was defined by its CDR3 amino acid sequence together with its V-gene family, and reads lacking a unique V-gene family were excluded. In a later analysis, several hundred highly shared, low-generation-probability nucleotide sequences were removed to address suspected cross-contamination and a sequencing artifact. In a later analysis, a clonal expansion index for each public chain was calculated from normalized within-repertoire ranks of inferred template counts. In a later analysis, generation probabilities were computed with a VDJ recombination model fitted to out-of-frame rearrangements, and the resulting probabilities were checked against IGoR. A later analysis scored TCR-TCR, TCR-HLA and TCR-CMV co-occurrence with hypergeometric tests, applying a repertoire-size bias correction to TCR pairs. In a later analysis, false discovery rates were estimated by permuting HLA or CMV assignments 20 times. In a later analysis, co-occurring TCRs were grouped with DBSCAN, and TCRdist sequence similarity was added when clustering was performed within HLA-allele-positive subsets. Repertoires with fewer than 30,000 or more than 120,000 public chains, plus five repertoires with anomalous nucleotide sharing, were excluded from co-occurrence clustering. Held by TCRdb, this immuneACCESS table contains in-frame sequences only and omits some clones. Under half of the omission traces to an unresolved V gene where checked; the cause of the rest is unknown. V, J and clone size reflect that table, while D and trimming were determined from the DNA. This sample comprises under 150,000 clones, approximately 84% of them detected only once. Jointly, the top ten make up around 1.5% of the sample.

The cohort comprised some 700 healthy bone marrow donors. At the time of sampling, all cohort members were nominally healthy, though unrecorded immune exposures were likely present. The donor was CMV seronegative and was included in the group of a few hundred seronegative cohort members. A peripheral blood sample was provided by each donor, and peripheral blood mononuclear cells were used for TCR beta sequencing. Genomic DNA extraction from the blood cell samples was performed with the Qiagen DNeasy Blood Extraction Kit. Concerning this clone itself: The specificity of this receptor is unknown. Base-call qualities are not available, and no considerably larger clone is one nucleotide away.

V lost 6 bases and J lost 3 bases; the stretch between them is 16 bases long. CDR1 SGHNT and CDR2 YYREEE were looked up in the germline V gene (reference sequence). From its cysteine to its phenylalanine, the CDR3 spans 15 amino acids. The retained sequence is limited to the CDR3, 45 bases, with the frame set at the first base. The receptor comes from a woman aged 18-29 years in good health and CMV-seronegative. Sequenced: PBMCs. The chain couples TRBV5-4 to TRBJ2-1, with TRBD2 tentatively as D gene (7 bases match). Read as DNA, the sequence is TGTGCCAGCACCTCCGAGGGGGAGGGCTACAATGAGCAGTTCTTC. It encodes CASTSEGEGYNEQFF.